Given below is one TCR beta chain in context. This sample was taken from a study of shared clonotypes between healthy human individuals. The CDR3 consists of 13 residues. CDR1 SQVTM and CDR2 ANQGSEA come from the germline V gene. V trimming: 7 bases; J trimming: 4 bases; junction bases outside the gene matches: 5. Sequencing used immunoSEQ multiplex PCR; TCRdb keeps in-frame clones, though not all of them. The sample carries about 2.3 million clones, about 90% recorded once. Source material: naive CD4+ T cells from PBMCs. Noted subset: CD45RA+ positively selected. This TCR came from a man between 18 and 35 years old in good health. Some clones in this sample may be carry-over from other donors' samples. J is TRBJ2-1 and V is TRBV29-1, with 9 bases matching TRBD2. CDR3 amino acids: CSGRTSDYNEQFF. CDR3 in DNA: TGCAGCGGCCGGACTAGCGATTACAATGAGCAGTTCTTC.